This T cell receptor (beta chain) was profiled in a study of identical twins. Study-wide points: Researchers reported weaker excess twin sharing in beta out-of-frame sequences.

Every sampled donor was Caucasian and healthy. This clonotype came up a few times. Its cognate antigen is unknown. TCRdb re-analysed the 5' RACE reads in MiXCR, keeping a single row per CDR3 protein. The profile shows around 200,000 distinct CDR3 sequences, over 8% of them singletons. The CDR3 covers 16 residues. Trimming removed 0 bases from V and 0 bases from J, with 10 bases in between. Germline V lookup: CDR1 LGHNA, CDR2 YNFKEQ. The rearrangement uses TRBV4-2 and TRBJ2-3; a weak D match, TRBD2 (6 bases). The source of this sequence is a young woman in good health. Material: memory (CD45RO+) T cells sorted from blood. The CDR3 DNA sequence: TGTGCCAGCAGCCAAGAAGGGGCGGGGAGCACAGATACGCAGTATTTT. Its protein product is CASSQEGAGSTDTQYF.